There are many counts of the clone carrying this TCR beta chain. This sample stems from a study of human T cells and chemical hapten exposure. Time point: patch test 1, 2 weeks after DPC sensitization. Described treatment: therapeutic diphenylcyclopropenone sensitization with weekly scalp DPC. Total RNA extraction was carried out from unfractionated whole blood. V was shortened by 4 bases and J by 0 bases, with 13 bases between the two germline ends. CDR3 length: 15 residues. TCRdb used MiXCR to reprocess the RACE reads, holding one entry per CDR3 protein. The sample contains about 37,000 distinct CDR3 sequences, just under 6.5% of which appear only once.

Sequenced material: whole blood, taken in connection with sensitization to the hapten diphenylcyclopropenone (DPC). The chain recombines TRBV12-3 or TRBV12-4 with TRBJ2-7; the D gene is possibly TRBD1 (5 bases). The receptor was derived from a woman aged 25 to 39 with alopecia areata. Some clones in this sample may be carry-over from other donors' samples. CDR3 coding DNA: TGTGCCAGCAGTTATGTCGGCAGGGACTCCTACGAGCAGTACTTC. Translation gives CASSYVGRDSYEQYF.